This T cell receptor (beta chain) was obtained from a study of post-analysis software for immune sequencing data. Regarding the study as a whole: Multiple sclerosis patients had significantly lower normalized Chao1 diversity than controls. Comparison of patients with controls showed five TRBV segments more frequent in patients, TRBV5-6, TRBV5-1 and TRBV20-1 among them.

Worth noting for this clonotype: Antigen specificity is unknown.

Looked up from germline, CDR1 is SNHLY and CDR2 is FYNNEI. With 2 bases removed from V and 8 bases from J, the gap between germline ends came to 18 bases. CDR3 size: 15 residues. Libraries were made from TCR beta cDNA, and they carried unique molecular identifiers. T cells numbering about 1 to 11 million yielded roughly 0.5 million cDNA molecules. TCRdb re-called the PCR reads with MiXCR, one entry per CDR3 protein. The table shows hundreds of thousands of distinct CDR3 sequences, with 55% to 60% occurring only once. Source material: blood. The V and J genes are TRBV2 and TRBJ1-2; a weak D match, TRBD1 (6 bases). This clonotype was sampled from a girl aged 2 to 9 with multiple sclerosis. CDR3 residues: CASSEILGAREGYTF. The CDR3, as DNA: TGTGCCAGCAGTGAAATTCTGGGGGCCCGGGAAGGCTACACCTTC.